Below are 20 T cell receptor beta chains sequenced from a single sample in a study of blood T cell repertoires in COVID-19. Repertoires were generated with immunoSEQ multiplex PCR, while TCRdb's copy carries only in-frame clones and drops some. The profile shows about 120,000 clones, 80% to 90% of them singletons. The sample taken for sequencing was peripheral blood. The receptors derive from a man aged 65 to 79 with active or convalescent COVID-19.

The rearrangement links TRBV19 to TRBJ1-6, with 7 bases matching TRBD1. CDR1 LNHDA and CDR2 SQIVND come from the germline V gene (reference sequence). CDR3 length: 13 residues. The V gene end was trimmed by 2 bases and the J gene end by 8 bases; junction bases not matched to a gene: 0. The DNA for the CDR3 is TGTGCCAGTAGTATACAGGGGGATTCACCCCTCCACTTT. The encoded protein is CASSIQGDSPLHF.

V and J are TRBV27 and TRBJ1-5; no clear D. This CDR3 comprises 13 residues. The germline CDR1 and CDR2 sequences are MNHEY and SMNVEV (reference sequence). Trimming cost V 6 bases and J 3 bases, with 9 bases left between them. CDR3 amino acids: CASRAINNQPQHF. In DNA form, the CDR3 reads TGTGCCAGCAGAGCTATTAACAATCAGCCCCAGCATTTT.

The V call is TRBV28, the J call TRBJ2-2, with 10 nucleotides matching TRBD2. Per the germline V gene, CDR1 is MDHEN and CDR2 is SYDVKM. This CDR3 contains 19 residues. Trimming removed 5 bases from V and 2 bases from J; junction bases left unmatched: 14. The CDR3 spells CASSPPLTTSGINTGELFF. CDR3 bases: TGTGCCAGCAGTCCACCACTTACTACTAGCGGGATTAACACCGGGGAGCTGTTTTTT.

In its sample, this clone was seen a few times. The CDR3 nucleotides read TGTGCCAGCAGCCAAGAAAAGGGACAAGTCCCTGAAGCTTTCTTT. This translates into CASSQEKGQVPEAFF. J is TRBJ1-1 and V is TRBV14, with D possibly TRBD1 on 6 matching bases. The CDR3 consists of 15 residues. V lost 0 bases, J lost 6 bases, and 14 bases lay in between. Germline CDR1 SGHDN, CDR2 FVKESK.

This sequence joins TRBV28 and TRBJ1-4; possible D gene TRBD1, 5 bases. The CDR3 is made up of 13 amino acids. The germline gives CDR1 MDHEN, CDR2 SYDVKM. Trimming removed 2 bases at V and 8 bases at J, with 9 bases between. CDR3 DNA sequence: TGTGCCAGCAGTTTACAGGGAGGAGAAAAACTGTTTTTT. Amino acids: CASSLQGGEKLFF.

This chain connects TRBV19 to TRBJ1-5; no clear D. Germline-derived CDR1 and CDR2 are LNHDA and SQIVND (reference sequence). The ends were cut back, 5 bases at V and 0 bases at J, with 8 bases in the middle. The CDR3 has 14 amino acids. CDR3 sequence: CASSLQTSNQPQHF. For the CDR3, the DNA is TGTGCCAGTAGTTTACAGACTAGCAATCAGCCCCAGCATTTT.

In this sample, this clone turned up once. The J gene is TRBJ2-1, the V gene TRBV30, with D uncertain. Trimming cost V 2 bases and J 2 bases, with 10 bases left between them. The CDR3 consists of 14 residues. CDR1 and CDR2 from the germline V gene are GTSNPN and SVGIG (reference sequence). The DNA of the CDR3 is TGTGCCTGGAGTAGAACCTCTACCTACAATGAGCAGTTCTTC. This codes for CAWSRTSTYNEQFF.

The DNA of the CDR3 is TGTGCCAGCCTACCCCAGGGAATAGATGGCTACACCTTC. Translating it yields CASLPQGIDGYTF. V usage is TRBV28 and J usage is TRBJ1-2; weak D call: TRBD1 (5 bases). V lost 8 bases and J 6 bases, leaving 16 bases between the germline ends. The CDR3 runs 13 residues. Germline CDR1 reads MDHEN; CDR2 reads SYDVKM.

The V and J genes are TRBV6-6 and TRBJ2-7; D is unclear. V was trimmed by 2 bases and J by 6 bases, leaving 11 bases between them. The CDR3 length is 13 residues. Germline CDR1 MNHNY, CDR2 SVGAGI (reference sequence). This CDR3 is CASSYQGESEQYF. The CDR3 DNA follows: TGTGCCAGCAGTTACCAAGGAGAAAGCGAGCAGTACTTC.

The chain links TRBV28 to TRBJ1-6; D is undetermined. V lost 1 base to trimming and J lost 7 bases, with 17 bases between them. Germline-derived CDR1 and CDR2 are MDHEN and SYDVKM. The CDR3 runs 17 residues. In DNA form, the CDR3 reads TGTGCCAGCAGTTTATTCGGCCCAGGCCCTAAAAATTCACCCCTCCACTTT. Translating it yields CASSLFGPGPKNSPLHF.

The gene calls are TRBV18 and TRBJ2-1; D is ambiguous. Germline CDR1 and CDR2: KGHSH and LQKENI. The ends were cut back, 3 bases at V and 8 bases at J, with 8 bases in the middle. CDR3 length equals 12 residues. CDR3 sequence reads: CASSPRADEQFF. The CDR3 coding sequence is TGTGCCAGCTCACCTAGAGCCGATGAGCAGTTCTTC.

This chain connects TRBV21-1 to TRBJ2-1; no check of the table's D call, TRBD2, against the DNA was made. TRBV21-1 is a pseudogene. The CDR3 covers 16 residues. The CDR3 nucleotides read TGTGCCAGCAGCAAAGCACCTAGCGGGCCAAACAATGAGCAGTTCTTC. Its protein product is CASSKAPSGPNNEQFF.

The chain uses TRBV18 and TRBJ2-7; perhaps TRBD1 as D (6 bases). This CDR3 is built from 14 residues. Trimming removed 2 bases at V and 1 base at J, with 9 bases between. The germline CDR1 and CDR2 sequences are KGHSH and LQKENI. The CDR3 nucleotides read TGTGCCAGCTCACCAGAGGGGGAGTCCTACGAGCAGTACTTC. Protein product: CASSPEGESYEQYF.

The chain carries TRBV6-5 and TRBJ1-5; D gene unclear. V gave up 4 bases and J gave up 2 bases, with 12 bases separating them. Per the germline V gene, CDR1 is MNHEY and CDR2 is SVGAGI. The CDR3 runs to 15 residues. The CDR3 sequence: CASSSVPEGNQPQHF. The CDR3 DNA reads TGTGCCAGCAGTTCGGTCCCGGAGGGCAATCAGCCCCAGCATTTT.

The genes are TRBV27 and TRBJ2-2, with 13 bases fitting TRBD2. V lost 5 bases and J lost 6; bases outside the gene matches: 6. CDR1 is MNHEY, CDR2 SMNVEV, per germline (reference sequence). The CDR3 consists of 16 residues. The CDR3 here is CASSQTSGRDPGELFF. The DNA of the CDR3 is TGTGCCAGCAGTCAAACTAGCGGGAGGGACCCCGGGGAGCTGTTTTTT.

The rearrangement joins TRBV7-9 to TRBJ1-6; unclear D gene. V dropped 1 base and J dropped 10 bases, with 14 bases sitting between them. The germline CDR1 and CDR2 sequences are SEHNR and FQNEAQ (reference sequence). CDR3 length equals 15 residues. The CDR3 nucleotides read TGTGCCAGCAGCTTAGGATCCGGGAAGTACTCACCCCTCCACTTT. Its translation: CASSLGSGKYSPLHF.

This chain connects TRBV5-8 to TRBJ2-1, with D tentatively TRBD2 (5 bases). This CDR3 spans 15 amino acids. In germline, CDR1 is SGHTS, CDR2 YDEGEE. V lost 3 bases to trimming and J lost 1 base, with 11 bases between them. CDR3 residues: CASSSAERSYNEQFF. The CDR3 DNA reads TGTGCCAGCAGCTCAGCGGAGCGGTCCTACAATGAGCAGTTCTTC.

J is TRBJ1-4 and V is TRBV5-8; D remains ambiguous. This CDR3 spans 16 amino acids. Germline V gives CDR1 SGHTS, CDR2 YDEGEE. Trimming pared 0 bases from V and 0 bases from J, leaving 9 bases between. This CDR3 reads CASSLGWTATNEKLFF. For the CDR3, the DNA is TGTGCCAGCAGCTTGGGGTGGACTGCAACTAATGAAAAACTGTTTTTT.

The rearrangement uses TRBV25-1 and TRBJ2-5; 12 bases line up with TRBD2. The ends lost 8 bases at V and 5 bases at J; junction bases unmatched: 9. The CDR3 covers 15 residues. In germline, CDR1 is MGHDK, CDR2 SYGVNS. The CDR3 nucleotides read TGTGCCAGCGATGGCCGACTAGCGGGAGATGAGACCCAGTACTTC. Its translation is CASDGRLAGDETQYF.

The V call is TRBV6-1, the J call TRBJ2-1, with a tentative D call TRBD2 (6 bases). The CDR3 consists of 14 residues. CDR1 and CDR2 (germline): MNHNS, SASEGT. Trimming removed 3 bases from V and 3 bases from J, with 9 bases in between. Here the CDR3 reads CASSEGDFYNEQFF. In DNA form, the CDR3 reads TGTGCCAGCAGTGAGGGGGACTTCTACAATGAGCAGTTCTTC.